Given below is one TCR beta chain in context. No cognate antigen has been identified for it. No much larger clone is present one base from it, and per-base qualities are unavailable. The time point label, read with the paper, signifies: baseline before first vaccination. Vaccinee samples came from UK trials COV001 and COV002, including a single-blind randomized controlled phase 2/3 trial of AZD1222 (ChAdOx1 nCoV-19) in healthy adults. For TCRbeta chain sequencing, PBMC samples from trial participants were taken at day 0 and at day 28 after the second dose. The CDR3 regions of human TCRbeta chains were analyzed by immunosequencing. Under the source paper's analysis protocol: Repertoire TCRs were matched against a reference library of SARS-CoV-2-specific TCRs generated with the MIRA antigen-specificity platform. Breadth meant the fraction of unique TCRs that were SARS-CoV-2-associated, whereas depth meant the fraction of total T cells that were SARS-CoV-2-associated. Each spike-specific TCR was assigned to its reactive spike region and to a CD4 or CD8 class using the MIRA data. Log10-transformed breadth and depth values were compared by one-way ANOVA with Sidak's multiple comparisons tests. TCRdb retrieved this table from immuneACCESS and kept in-frame rearrangements only. Not all clones are present; in checked studies, unresolved V genes account for under half, and no reason is known for the remainder. Clone size and the V and J calls come from that table; the DNA yielded D and trimming. The sample table holds tens of thousands of clones, of which approximately 91% were seen once. The ten top clones hold 22% of the sample.

These data belong to a study of T cell responses to AZD1222 COVID-19 vaccine (dated by TCRdb to about 2021). For context, the study as a whole: AZD1222 recipients given second doses at about 4 weeks or at about 12 weeks were pooled, since spike-specific TCR depth and breadth were not found to differ between the two schedules. TCR sequencing covered roughly 230 trial participants: 200 to 220 given two doses of AZD1222 and 26 given two doses of MenACWY control vaccine. Trial participants were enrolled by age into 18-55, 56-69 and 70-plus year subgroups, with roughly 150, 30 and 60 TCR-sequenced participants respectively. General findings and caveats noted by the study authors: The 56-69-year group was small, and its depth increase did not reach significance, likely because of low power. No day 14 peak-response samples were available, so repertoires were characterized only after the peak T cell response. Conclusions about previously exposed vaccinees were limited because only six AZD1222 recipients were SARS-CoV-2 seropositive at baseline. Participants were mostly white British, with more females than males. The authors suggested clonal diversity may have been underestimated. The vaccine-associated CD4 TCRs covered the entire spike protein, and the dominant responses fell in regions 160-218 and 743-854. After two AZD1222 doses, spike-specific TCR breadth and depth were significantly higher than at day 0 and than in MenACWY recipients. Reportedly, almost half of the unique spike-specific TCRs recognized epitopes lying outside the regions that are mutated in the B.1.351 and B.1.1.7 variants.

Based on the germline V gene (reference sequence), the CDR1 and CDR2 sequences are LNHDA and SQIVND. Between the V and J ends, shortened by 3 bases and 3 bases respectively, the junction contains 12 bases. The CDR3 contains 14 residues, cysteine and phenylalanine counted. Of the read, only the CDR3 DNA is kept; its 42 bases are in frame from base 1. The origin of this receptor is an adult in good health. The sample consisted of peripheral blood, taken on day 0 of AZD1222 vaccination. Rearrangement joined TRBV19 to TRBJ2-7; the D gene is not confidently resolved. The nucleotides are TGTGCCAGTAGTATCCGGCAGGAGAGCTACGAGCAGTACTTC. Its amino acids are CASSIRQESYEQYF.